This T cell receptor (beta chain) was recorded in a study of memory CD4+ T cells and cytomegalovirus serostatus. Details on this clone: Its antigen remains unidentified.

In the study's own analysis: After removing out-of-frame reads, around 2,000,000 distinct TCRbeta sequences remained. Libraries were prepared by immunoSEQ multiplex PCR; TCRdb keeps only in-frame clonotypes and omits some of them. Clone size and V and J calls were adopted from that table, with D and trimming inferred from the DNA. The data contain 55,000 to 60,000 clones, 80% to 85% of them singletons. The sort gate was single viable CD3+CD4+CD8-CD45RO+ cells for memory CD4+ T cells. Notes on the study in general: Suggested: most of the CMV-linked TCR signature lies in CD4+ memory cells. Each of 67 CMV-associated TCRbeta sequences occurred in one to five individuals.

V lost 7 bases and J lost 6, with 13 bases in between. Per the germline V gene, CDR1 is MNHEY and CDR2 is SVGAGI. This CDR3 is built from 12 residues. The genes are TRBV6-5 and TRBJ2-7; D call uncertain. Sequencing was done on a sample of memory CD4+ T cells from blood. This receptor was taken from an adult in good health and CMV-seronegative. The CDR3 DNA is TGTGCCAGCACTCAACCCCCGGGCGAGCAGTACTTC. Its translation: CASTQPPGEQYF.